This T cell receptor (beta chain) is drawn from a study of blood T cell repertoires in COVID-19. Overall study context: Material from acute and convalescent COVID-19 was sourced from the United States, Italy and Spain. Nucleic acid was either cDNA or gDNA, and it came from T cells, B-cell-depleted T cells, or PBMCs.

Authors' processing steps: It was from reference gene primer amplification that nucleated cell counts were estimated. Sequencing was performed with immunoSEQ multiplex PCR; in TCRdb, only in-frame clones are kept and a portion is missing. V and J calls and clone size are those listed in that table; D and trimming were worked out from the DNA. Of around 39,000 clones listed, almost 90% are singletons. The germline V gene has CDR1 MDHEN and CDR2 SYDVKM. V dropped 4 bases and J dropped 5 bases, with 3 bases sitting between them. This CDR3 spans 10 amino acids. This clone has just a few counts. This sequence joins TRBV28 and TRBJ2-7; unclear D gene. The sequence was collected from a man in his 70s with acute or convalescent COVID-19. The sample comprised peripheral blood. CDR3 region: CASSSHEQYF. The CDR3 coding sequence is TGTGCCAGCAGTTCTCACGAGCAGTACTTC.